This TCR beta chain appears in the sequencing data of a study of blood T cell repertoires in COVID-19. Grouping used clinical history reported by participants in a survey and questionnaire. Sequencing used immunoSEQ multiplex PCR; TCRdb keeps in-frame clones, though not all of them. In the table there are fewer than 300,000 clones, roughly 88% of which are singletons. Germline lookup yields CDR1 SGHRS and CDR2 YFSETQ. Trimming at V came to 2 bases and at J to 5 bases, leaving 11 bases not matched to a gene. The CDR3 has 17 residues. The sequence derives from a woman aged 40 to 49 with acute COVID-19. Sample: PBMCs or T cells enriched from blood (not recorded which). The J gene is TRBJ2-7, the V gene TRBV5-1; 12 positions agree with TRBD2. The CDR3 DNA reads as TGCGCCAGCAGCTTCCGGACTAGCGGGATCGCGGTCGACGAGCAGTACTTC. Encoded protein: CASSFRTSGIAVDEQYF. Drawing the rest from reference TRBV5-1 and TRBJ2-7, the complete variable domain is KAGVTQTPRYLIKTRGQQVTLSCSPISGHRSVSWYQQTPGQGLQFLFEYFSETQRNKGNFPGRFSGRQFSNSRSEMNVSTLELGDSALYLCASSFRTSGIAVDEQYFGPGTRLTVT.